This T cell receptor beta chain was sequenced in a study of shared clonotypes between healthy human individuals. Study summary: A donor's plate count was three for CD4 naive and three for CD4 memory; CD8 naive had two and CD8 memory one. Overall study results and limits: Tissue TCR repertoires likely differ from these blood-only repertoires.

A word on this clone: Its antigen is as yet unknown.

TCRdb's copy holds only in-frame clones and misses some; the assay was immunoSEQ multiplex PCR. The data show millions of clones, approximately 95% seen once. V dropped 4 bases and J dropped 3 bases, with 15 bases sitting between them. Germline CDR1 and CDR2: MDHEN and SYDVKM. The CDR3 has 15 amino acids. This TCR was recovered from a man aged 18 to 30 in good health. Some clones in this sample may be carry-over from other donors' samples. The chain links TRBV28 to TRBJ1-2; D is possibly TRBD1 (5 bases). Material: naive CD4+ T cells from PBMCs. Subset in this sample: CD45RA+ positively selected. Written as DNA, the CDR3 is TGTGCCAGCAGTTCCCCCTCAGGGTTAGACTATGGCTACACCTTC. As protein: CASSSPSGLDYGYTF.